This is a list of T cell receptor beta chains from one sample in a study of vaccination and CD4 T cells after COVID-19. TCRdb processed the PCR reads anew with MiXCR; each CDR3 protein has one entry. Seen here are roughly 13,000 distinct CDR3 sequences, 51% observed once, and the top ten hold 10%. What these receptors recognize is not known. The source was CD4+ T cells from blood, cultured in vitro, collected before SARS-CoV-2 vaccination. The receptors shown here come from a human donor who had recovered from COVID-19. CDR3s include the opening cysteine and the closing phenylalanine or tryptophan. A D gene is named only where the DNA matches it firmly. Rows give clone size only sometimes, using once, few, many, or a class for an expanded clone.

j_call: TRBJ1-2; v_call: TRBV2; clone_size: -; d_call: -; cdr3_nt: TGTGCCAGCTGGACCCCCCGGGGGGTCTATGGCTACACCTTC; cdr3_aa: CASWTPRGVYGYTF
j_call: TRBJ1-5; v_call: TRBV5-6; clone_size: -; d_call: -; cdr3_nt: TGTGCCAGCAGCTTGGCCGGGGGTTATAGCAATCAGCCCCAGCATTTT; cdr3_aa: CASSLAGGYSNQPQHF
j_call: TRBJ2-4; v_call: TRBV20-1; clone_size: -; d_call: TRBD2; cdr3_nt: TGCAGTGCACCCTGGGGGGGGGGAGTCAAAAACATTCAGTACTTC; cdr3_aa: CSAPWGGGVKNIQYF
j_call: TRBJ2-4; v_call: TRBV27; clone_size: few; d_call: TRBD2; cdr3_nt: TGTGCCAGCAGGGCAACTAGCGGGAGGGCCCAGGACATTCAGTACTTC; cdr3_aa: CASRATSGRAQDIQYF
j_call: TRBJ2-7; v_call: TRBV15; clone_size: -; d_call: -; cdr3_nt: TGTGCCACCAGCAGAGATGTCTGGCCCGAGCAGTACTTC; cdr3_aa: CATSRDVWPEQYF
j_call: TRBJ2-5; v_call: TRBV29-1; clone_size: -; d_call: TRBD2; cdr3_nt: TGCAGCGTTGGATTAAGCGGGACGGAGACCCAGTACTTC; cdr3_aa: CSVGLSGTETQYF
j_call: TRBJ1-5; v_call: TRBV6-1; clone_size: -; d_call: -; cdr3_nt: TGTGCCAGCAGTGAAGCGGGACATAGCAATCAGCCCCAGCATTTT; cdr3_aa: CASSEAGHSNQPQHF
j_call: TRBJ1-1; v_call: TRBV11-3; clone_size: -; d_call: -; cdr3_nt: TGTGCCAGCAGCTCCAGTCTGACTGAAGCTTTCTTT; cdr3_aa: CASSSSLTEAFF
j_call: TRBJ1-1; v_call: TRBV12-3/TRBV12-4; clone_size: few; d_call: -; cdr3_nt: TGTGCCACCTCACTGAACACTGAAGCTTTCTTT; cdr3_aa: CATSLNTEAFF
j_call: TRBJ1-2; v_call: TRBV19; clone_size: few; d_call: -; cdr3_nt: TGTGCCACACGGGACACTGTTTATGGCTACACCTTC; cdr3_aa: CATRDTVYGYTF
j_call: TRBJ1-6; v_call: TRBV30; clone_size: -; d_call: -; cdr3_nt: TGTGCCTGGAGAGCCGACCCAGGAAGAGGGAGCGCACCCCTCCACTTT; cdr3_aa: CAWRADPGRGSAPLHF
j_call: TRBJ2-1; v_call: TRBV10-2; clone_size: -; d_call: -; cdr3_nt: TGCGCCAGCAGTGAGGTGCAATATGAGCAGTTCTTC; cdr3_aa: CASSEVQYEQFF
j_call: TRBJ1-5; v_call: TRBV2; clone_size: -; d_call: -; cdr3_nt: TGTGCCAGCGGCGACAGGAGAAATCAGCCCCAGCATTTT; cdr3_aa: CASGDRRNQPQHF
j_call: TRBJ1-2; v_call: TRBV29-1; clone_size: few; d_call: TRBD1; cdr3_nt: TGCAGCGTAACGGGACAGGGCAACTATGGCTACACCTTC; cdr3_aa: CSVTGQGNYGYTF
j_call: TRBJ1-2; v_call: TRBV12-3/TRBV12-4; clone_size: -; d_call: -; cdr3_nt: TGTGCCAGCACCCCTCAGCCATTCTATGGCTACACCTTC; cdr3_aa: CASTPQPFYGYTF
j_call: TRBJ1-2; v_call: TRBV5-1; clone_size: few; d_call: -; cdr3_nt: TGCGCCAGCAGCCTCGGGGACGGCCCCTATGGCTACACCTTC; cdr3_aa: CASSLGDGPYGYTF
j_call: TRBJ1-1; v_call: TRBV5-5; clone_size: -; d_call: -; cdr3_nt: TGTGCCAGCAGCCGGACAATGAACACTGAAGCTTTCTTT; cdr3_aa: CASSRTMNTEAFF
j_call: TRBJ2-1; v_call: TRBV2; clone_size: -; d_call: -; cdr3_nt: TGTGCCAGCAGTGAACTACTACGCTACAATGAGCAGTTCTTC; cdr3_aa: CASSELLRYNEQFF
j_call: TRBJ1-3; v_call: TRBV19; clone_size: -; d_call: TRBD1; cdr3_nt: TGTGCCAGTATCCCCTACAGGGGACACCGGGATGATCACCGCTCTGGAAACACCATATATTTT; cdr3_aa: CASIPYRGHRDDHRSGNTIYF
j_call: TRBJ2-7; v_call: TRBV15; clone_size: -; d_call: TRBD1; cdr3_nt: TGTGCCACCAGCAGGGACAGGACCTACGAGCAGTACTTC; cdr3_aa: CATSRDRTYEQYF
j_call: TRBJ1-1; v_call: TRBV6-2/TRBV6-3; clone_size: -; d_call: -; cdr3_nt: TGTGCCAGCAGGATGTTGGCTGAAGCTTTCTTT; cdr3_aa: CASRMLAEAFF
j_call: TRBJ2-2; v_call: TRBV11-3; clone_size: -; d_call: -; cdr3_nt: TGTGCCAGCAGCTTGCCGGGGGTCACCGGGGAGCTGTTTTTT; cdr3_aa: CASSLPGVTGELFF
j_call: TRBJ1-5; v_call: TRBV10-3; clone_size: few; d_call: TRBD1; cdr3_nt: TGTGCCATCAGTCCGGGACAGGGGAATCAGCCCCAGCATTTT; cdr3_aa: CAISPGQGNQPQHF
j_call: TRBJ1-1; v_call: TRBV10-1; clone_size: -; d_call: -; cdr3_nt: TGCGCCAGCAGTGAGGGGGCCACTGAAGCTTTCTTT; cdr3_aa: CASSEGATEAFF
j_call: TRBJ1-6; v_call: TRBV4-3; clone_size: -; d_call: -; cdr3_nt: TGCGCCAGCAGCCAAGATCCCCCGGGGGGTAATTCACCCCTCCACTTT; cdr3_aa: CASSQDPPGGNSPLHF
j_call: TRBJ1-5; v_call: TRBV15; clone_size: few; d_call: TRBD1; cdr3_nt: TGTGCCACCAGCAGGACAGGGGGCAGTAATCAGCCCCAGCATTTT; cdr3_aa: CATSRTGGSNQPQHF
j_call: TRBJ2-7; v_call: TRBV24-1; clone_size: -; d_call: TRBD1; cdr3_nt: TGTGCCACCAGTGAGCCGGACAGGGGGAACCACGAGCAGTACTTC; cdr3_aa: CATSEPDRGNHEQYF
j_call: TRBJ1-2; v_call: TRBV6-5; clone_size: once; d_call: TRBD1; cdr3_nt: TGTGCCAGCAGTTACGGCACAGGGGGAAGCTATGGCTACACCTTC; cdr3_aa: CASSYGTGGSYGYTF
j_call: TRBJ1-5; v_call: TRBV15; clone_size: few; d_call: -; cdr3_nt: TGTGCCACCAGCAGAGAATTCGGTAACAATCAGCCCCAGCATTTT; cdr3_aa: CATSREFGNNQPQHF
j_call: TRBJ2-5; v_call: TRBV7-9; clone_size: few; d_call: -; cdr3_nt: TGTGCCAGCAGCCCGAGACAGGACGTGCCCCAGTACTTC; cdr3_aa: CASSPRQDVPQYF
j_call: TRBJ1-2; v_call: TRBV10-3; clone_size: -; d_call: -; cdr3_nt: TGTGCCATCAGTGAAGCAGGGGCCAACTATGGCTACACCTTC; cdr3_aa: CAISEAGANYGYTF
j_call: TRBJ1-6; v_call: TRBV7-2; clone_size: once; d_call: -; cdr3_nt: TGTGCCAGCAGCGCGACAGAGAATAATTCACCCCTCCACTTT; cdr3_aa: CASSATENNSPLHF
j_call: TRBJ2-3; v_call: TRBV6-1; clone_size: -; d_call: -; cdr3_nt: TGTGCCAGCAGGACTACTGCAGGAGATACGCAGTATTTT; cdr3_aa: CASRTTAGDTQYF
j_call: TRBJ2-1; v_call: TRBV6-1; clone_size: -; d_call: -; cdr3_nt: TGTGCCAGCAGTCTGTATTCTGAGCAGTTCTTC; cdr3_aa: CASSLYSEQFF
j_call: TRBJ1-2; v_call: TRBV6-1; clone_size: -; d_call: -; cdr3_nt: TGTGCCAGCAAATATGACACAGGGTACCCTGGCTACACCTTC; cdr3_aa: CASKYDTGYPGYTF
j_call: TRBJ1-1; v_call: TRBV7-2; clone_size: -; d_call: -; cdr3_nt: TGTGCCAGCAGCTTAGACCTGGGGAGGAACACTGAAGCTTTCTTT; cdr3_aa: CASSLDLGRNTEAFF
j_call: TRBJ1-1; v_call: TRBV28; clone_size: -; d_call: -; cdr3_nt: TGTGCCAGCAGTTGGCAGGGCCCGAACACTGAAGCTTTCTTT; cdr3_aa: CASSWQGPNTEAFF
j_call: TRBJ1-1; v_call: TRBV12-3/TRBV12-4; clone_size: -; d_call: -; cdr3_nt: TGTGCCAGCAGTTCACTCACTGAAGCTTTCTTT; cdr3_aa: CASSSLTEAFF
j_call: TRBJ1-1; v_call: TRBV6-2/TRBV6-3; clone_size: -; d_call: -; cdr3_nt: TGTGCCAGCAGTTTAACAGGGCTGGCTGAAGCTTTCTTT; cdr3_aa: CASSLTGLAEAFF
j_call: TRBJ2-7; v_call: TRBV11-3; clone_size: -; d_call: TRBD1; cdr3_nt: TGTGCCAGCAGCGGGGACAGGGCATCCTACGAGCAGTACTTC; cdr3_aa: CASSGDRASYEQYF
j_call: TRBJ1-3; v_call: TRBV11-1; clone_size: -; d_call: -; cdr3_nt: TGTGCCAGCAGCTCGTGGGACTCTGGAAACACCATATATTTT; cdr3_aa: CASSSWDSGNTIYF
j_call: TRBJ2-7; v_call: TRBV20-1; clone_size: -; d_call: TRBD1; cdr3_nt: TGCAGTGCTGGGGGACAGAATTTTAATGCCTACGAGCAGTACTTC; cdr3_aa: CSAGGQNFNAYEQYF
j_call: TRBJ2-1; v_call: TRBV20-1; clone_size: -; d_call: -; cdr3_nt: TGCAGTGCTAGGCGACAGGCTTCCTACAATGAGCAGTTCTTC; cdr3_aa: CSARRQASYNEQFF